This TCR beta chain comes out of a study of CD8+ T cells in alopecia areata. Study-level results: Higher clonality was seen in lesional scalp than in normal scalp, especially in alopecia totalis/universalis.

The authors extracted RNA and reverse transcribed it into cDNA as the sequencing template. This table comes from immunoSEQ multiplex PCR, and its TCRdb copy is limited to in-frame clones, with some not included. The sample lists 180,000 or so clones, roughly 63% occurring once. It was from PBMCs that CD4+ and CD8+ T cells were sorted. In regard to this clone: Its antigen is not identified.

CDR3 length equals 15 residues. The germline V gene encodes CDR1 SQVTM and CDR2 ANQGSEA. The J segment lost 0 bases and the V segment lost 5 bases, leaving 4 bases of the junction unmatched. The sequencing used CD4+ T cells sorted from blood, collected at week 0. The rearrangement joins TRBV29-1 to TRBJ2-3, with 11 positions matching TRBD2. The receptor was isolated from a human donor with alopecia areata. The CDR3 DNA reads TGCAGCGTTCCGGGACTAGCGGATAGCACAGATACGCAGTATTTT. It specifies CSVPGLADSTDTQYF.